The 20 T cell receptor beta chains listed next were all sequenced from one sample in a study of beta chain features in type 1 diabetes. cDNA synthesis used the whole RNA isolate, giving expressed TCRB sequences. Profiled with immunoSEQ multiplex PCR; TCRdb holds only in-frame clones, not every one. The data contain around 250,000 clones, less than 35% of them singletons. The sequenced sample consisted of central memory CD4+ T cells from blood. Every receptor here comes from a young man in good health.

This clone came up many times. This chain links TRBV29-1 with TRBJ1-2; no firm D call. The V gene lost 7 bases and the J gene lost 2 bases, with 14 bases spanning the gap. Germline V gene data show CDR1 as SQVTM and CDR2 as ANQGSEA. The CDR3 sequence is 13 residues long. CDR3 region: CSAMAHPNYGYTF. The DNA of the CDR3 is TGCAGCGCAATGGCCCACCCCAACTATGGCTACACCTTC.

The chain couples TRBV5-6 to TRBJ2-1; unclear D gene. The germline V gene encodes CDR1 SGHDT and CDR2 YYEEEE. Between the trimmed V and J ends, which lost 0 bases and 9 bases, there was a span of 4 bases. This CDR3 has 11 residues. CDR3: CASSLGVEQFF. DNA for the CDR3: TGTGCCAGCAGCTTGGGGGTTGAGCAGTTCTTC.

This clone was counted at least ten times. The chain combines TRBV28 with TRBJ2-1; unclear D gene. The CDR3 runs 12 residues. The V end was cut by 8 bases, the J end by 0 bases, with 5 bases between. The germline gives CDR1 MDHEN, CDR2 SYDVKM. CDR3 in DNA: TGTGCCAGCCGCCTCTCCTACAATGAGCAGTTCTTC. It translates to CASRLSYNEQFF.

The chain uses TRBV10-3 and TRBJ2-3; TRBD1 aligns across 8 bases. CDR1 is ENHRY, CDR2 SYGVKD, per germline. The length of the CDR3 is 15 residues. The V segment lost 6 bases and the J segment 1 base; nucleotides outside the gene matches: 6. As DNA, the CDR3 is TGTGCCATCAGCCACGGACAGGGCGGCACAGATACGCAGTATTTT. Amino acids: CAISHGQGGTDTQYF.

This clone was detected only a few times. The chain is built from TRBV9 and TRBJ2-2, with D hard to call. Trimming cost V 0 bases and J 7 bases, with 7 bases left between them. Per the germline V gene, CDR1 is SGDLS and CDR2 is YYNGEE. The CDR3 is 13 amino acids. The CDR3 loop reads CASSVDHNGELFF. CDR3 coding DNA: TGTGCCAGCAGCGTAGATCATAACGGGGAGCTGTTTTTT.

The V and J genes are TRBV4-1 and TRBJ2-1; 7 nucleotides line up with TRBD2. CDR1 and CDR2 from the germline V gene are MGHRA and YSYEKL. The V gene end was trimmed by 0 bases and the J gene end by 5 bases; junction bases not matched to a gene: 7. The CDR3 covers 16 residues. The CDR3 here is CASSQDLGSGNNEQFF. DNA for the CDR3: TGCGCCAGCAGCCAAGATCTGGGAAGCGGGAACAATGAGCAGTTCTTC.

This clone was found once. This sequence joins TRBV14 and TRBJ1-5, with D possibly being TRBD1 (5 bases). The V end was cut by 3 bases, the J end by 3 bases, with 9 bases between. Germline CDR1 and CDR2: SGHDN and FVKESK. CDR3 length: 14 residues. CDR3 in amino acids: CASSQGGNNQPQHF. Here the CDR3 DNA reads TGTGCCAGCAGCCAGGGGGGGAACAATCAGCCCCAGCATTTT.

V is TRBV11-2 and J is TRBJ2-7; 9 bases map to TRBD1. This CDR3 contains 15 residues. Germline CDR1 is SGHAT and CDR2 is FQNNGV. V shed 6 bases and J 1 base; nucleotides not matched to a gene: 7. The CDR3 here is CASRWDREESYEQYF. The CDR3 coding sequence is TGTGCCAGCAGGTGGGACAGGGAGGAATCCTACGAGCAGTACTTC.

This clone was counted only a few times. The identical CDR3 is also encoded by other nucleotide sequences in the sample. The chain links TRBV20-1 to TRBJ2-5; D is unclear. Trimming cost V 3 bases and J 1 base, with 0 bases left between them. The CDR3 has 10 residues. The V gene's germline CDR1 is DFQATT and CDR2 SNEGSKA (reference sequence). CDR3 sequence (DNA): TGCAGTGCTAGCCAAGAGACCCAGTACTTC. It translates to CSASQETQYF.

The chain links TRBV10-1 to TRBJ2-1; 12 positions match TRBD2. Losses at the gene ends were 3 bases for V and 6 bases for J; bases not matched to a gene: 3. The CDR3 is 15 amino acids. In germline, CDR1 is WNHNN, CDR2 SYGVQD (reference sequence). In DNA form, the CDR3 reads TGCGCCAGCAGTGATCGACTAGCGGGAGTCAATGAGCAGTTCTTC. Protein product: CASSDRLAGVNEQFF.

This clone was found a few times. The chain is built from TRBV12-5 and TRBJ2-1; TRBD1 matches 7 bases. Per the germline V gene, CDR1 is LGHNT and CDR2 is FRNRAP. After removal of 6 bases from V and 1 base from J, the junction contained 6 bases not matched to a gene. This CDR3 is built from 15 residues. This CDR3 reads CASGLTGRSYNEQFF. The DNA of the CDR3 is TGTGCTAGTGGCCTGACAGGGCGGTCCTACAATGAGCAGTTCTTC.

This clone showed up just a few times. The chain links TRBV23-1 to TRBJ2-4; D might be TRBD2 (5 bases). TRBV23-1 is an ORF, with its function uncertain. The CDR3 has 17 amino acids. Trimming took off 0 bases at V and 5 bases at J, with 17 bases between the two ends. For the CDR3, the DNA is TGCGCCAGCAGTCAATCCACCGGGAACGACGAGGAAAACATTCAGTACTTC. Amino acid sequence: CASSQSTGNDEENIQYF.

The table lists this clone with a few counts. Other DNA sequences in the sample encode the same CDR3. V is TRBV7-2 and J is TRBJ2-5; D could derive from TRBD1 or TRBD2 (5 bases each). CDR1 and CDR2 (germline): SGHTA, FQGNSA. The CDR3 length is 14 residues. Trimming removed 0 bases from V and 4 bases from J, with 9 bases in between. The CDR3 loop is CASSLAGRGETQYF. DNA for the CDR3: TGTGCCAGCAGCTTAGCGGGACGAGGAGAGACCCAGTACTTC.

This clone appeared a few times. Within the sample, other DNA sequences also encode this same CDR3. The chain joins TRBV5-6 to TRBJ2-7; the D is unclear. CDR3 size: 13 residues. With 0 bases removed from V and 1 base from J, the gap between germline ends came to 5 bases. Germline assignment: CDR1 SGHDT and CDR2 YYEEEE. The CDR3 coding sequence is TGTGCCAGCAGCTTGGTTAGTTCCTACGAGCAGTACTTC. This codes for CASSLVSSYEQYF. The entire variable domain, with the rest obtained from reference TRBV5-6 and TRBJ2-7, is as follows: DAGVTQSPTHLIKTRGQQVTLRCSPKSGHDTVSWYQQALGQGPQFIFQYYEEEERQRGNFPDRFSGHQFPNYSSELNVNALLLGDSALYLCASSLVSSYEQYFGPGTRLTVT.

The chain has TRBV27 and TRBJ1-3; no definite D call. The CDR3 spans 13 residues. Germline V CDR1 and CDR2: MNHEY, SMNVEV (reference sequence). The germline V and J ends were trimmed by 3 bases and 1 base, with 4 bases remaining between them. Written as DNA, the CDR3 is TGTGCCAGCAGTTTGAGGTCTGGAAACACCATATATTTT. Translated, it gives CASSLRSGNTIYF.

This clone has ten or more counts. CDR3: CASGPQIMDRNEQFF. The CDR3 DNA follows: TGCGCCAGCGGACCTCAGATAATGGATAGGAATGAGCAGTTCTTC. The rearrangement joins TRBV5-1 to TRBJ2-1; D is uncertain. CDR1 SGHRS and CDR2 YFSETQ come from the germline V gene. The ends were cut back, 7 bases at V and 7 bases at J, with 21 bases in the middle. There are 15 residues in the CDR3.

By share, this clone counts as medium-sized (0.01 to 0.1%). The rearrangement links TRBV19 to TRBJ2-6; the match to TRBD1 covers 9 bases. CDR3 length: 13 amino acids. Germline CDR1 LNHDA, CDR2 SQIVND (reference sequence). The V gene end was trimmed by 4 bases and the J gene end by 9 bases; junction bases not matched to a gene: 1. The CDR3 DNA reads TGTGCCAGTAGTAGGGGACAGGGCAACGTCCTGACTTTC. It encodes CASSRGQGNVLTF.

This chain joins TRBV15 and TRBJ2-1; D might be TRBD1 or TRBD2, each matching 6 bases. The CDR3 is 14 residues long. V lost 8 bases and J lost 9, with 20 bases in between. Germline V CDR1 and CDR2: LNHNV, YYDKDF (reference sequence). The CDR3 nucleotides are TGTGCCACCCGGACTCGGAGGGGGGTTGCTGAGCAGTTCTTC. This codes for CATRTRRGVAEQFF. The variable domain in full, with the rest retrieved from reference TRBV15 and TRBJ2-1, is DAMVIQNPRYQVTQFGKPVTLSCSQTLNHNVMYWYQQKSSQAPKLLFHYYDKDFNNEADTPDNFQSRRPNTSFCFLDIRSPGLGDTAMYLCATRTRRGVAEQFFGPGTRLTVL.

With respect to this clone: The same CDR3 is also encoded by other DNA sequences in this sample. This chain uses TRBV30 with TRBJ1-1; D gene unclear. The CDR3 covers 14 residues. CDR1 GTSNPN and CDR2 SVGIG come from the germline V gene (reference sequence). V dropped 0 bases and J dropped 2 bases, with 10 bases sitting between them. In DNA form, the CDR3 reads TGTGCCTGGAGTGTAGGGCGGAAAAACACTGAAGCTTTCTTT. As protein: CAWSVGRKNTEAFF.

This chain links TRBV10-3 with TRBJ2-7; TRBD2 is a possible D gene (6 bases). Trimming removed 0 bases from V and 0 bases from J, with 15 bases in between. There are 17 residues in the CDR3. In germline, CDR1 is ENHRY, CDR2 SYGVKD. This CDR3 reads CAISESLAVTSSYEQYF. The CDR3 DNA is TGTGCCATCAGTGAGTCTTTAGCGGTTACGAGCTCCTACGAGCAGTACTTC.